This T cell receptor (beta chain) was recorded in a study of blood T cell repertoires in COVID-19. Turning to the study itself: From T cells, B-cell-depleted T cells, or PBMCs came the material, which was cDNA or gDNA.

This clone was seen once. Clones were sequenced by immunoSEQ multiplex PCR, and TCRdb holds only the in-frame ones, with some missing. The table has 150,000 or so clones, approximately 91% seen once. The junction had 10 bases not matched to a gene; V was cut back by 4 bases and J by 1 base. The CDR3 extends over 16 amino acids. CDR1 and CDR2 (germline): SGHNT, YYREEE (reference sequence). The rearrangement uses TRBV5-4 and TRBJ2-7; 8 bases are shared with TRBD2. The sequenced sample was peripheral blood. The receptor was isolated from a man aged 45-65 years with acute or convalescent COVID-19. The CDR3 loop is CASSLTRGGRSYEQYF. In nucleotides, the CDR3 is TGTGCCAGCAGCCTGACCCGGGGCGGGAGGTCCTACGAGCAGTACTTC.